The TCR beta chain under discussion was sequenced for a study of long-term antiretroviral therapy in people with HIV. Study-wide background: Samples collected earliest predate the 2015 immediate-ART recommendation by about a decade.

Every one of the participants with HIV received treatment in the United States. About this clone itself: Its matching antigen is unknown. The sample has other DNA sequences that encode this CDR3 too.

General study points: Every time point showed a repertoire led by clones expanded before ART. Post-ART, diversity grew, though it stayed under transplant donor control levels.

An immunoSEQ assay, version v3.0, was performed at survey level. The method was immunoSEQ multiplex PCR; TCRdb's version includes in-frame clones alone and lacks a portion of them. Found here are about 28,000 clones, roughly 86% of them singletons; the top ten hold around 5%. Germline assignment: CDR1 SGHDN and CDR2 FVKESK. V shed 0 bases, J shed 4 bases, and the junction held 0 bases outside the gene matches. The CDR3 runs to 15 residues. This sequence joins TRBV14 and TRBJ2-1; 10 bases match TRBD1. This sample comprised unsorted PBMCs, obtained 0.8 years after starting antiretroviral therapy. The clonotype was recovered from a woman in her thirties with HIV. This CDR3 is CASSQEGQGYNEQFF. In DNA, the CDR3 is TGTGCCAGCAGCCAAGAGGGACAGGGGTACAATGAGCAGTTCTTC.